The rows below give T cell receptor beta chains drawn from one sample of a study of T cells in Graves' hyperthyroidism and ophthalmopathy. TCRdb ran MiXCR on the multiplex PCR reads and lists one entry per CDR3 protein. The data contain 300,000 to 500,000 distinct CDR3 sequences, 11% to 15% of them singletons. Source material: blood. These receptors originate from a middle-aged man with Graves' ophthalmopathy. Each CDR3 is given with its conserved first and last residue. The order of the fields is clone size, D gene, CDR3 length, V gene, J gene, CDR3 protein, CDR3 DNA. D genes are given only for firm matches. For some rows the clone size is stated as once, few or many, or as a class when expanded; others skip it.

-	TRBD2	16	TRBV3-1	TRBJ2-3	CASSQNLAGDSDTQYF	TGTGCCAGCAGCCAAAACCTAGCGGGAGATTCCGATACGCAGTATTTT
many	-	12	TRBV28	TRBJ1-5	CASITGNQPQHF	TGTGCCAGCATTACAGGCAATCAGCCCCAGCATTTT
many	-	16	TRBV7-9	TRBJ2-3	CASSSRQTTLTDTQYF	TGTGCCAGCAGCTCCCGACAGACAACATTAACAGATACGCAGTATTTT
many	-	13	TRBV30	TRBJ2-5	CAWSVLMGETQYF	TGTGCCTGGAGTGTACTTATGGGGGAGACCCAGTACTTC
-	-	16	TRBV10-1	TRBJ2-1	CASSESTGRIYNEQFF	TGCGCCAGCAGTGAGTCGACGGGGCGAATATACAATGAGCAGTTCTTC
-	-	16	TRBV25-1	TRBJ1-1	CASRPRTPRLDTEAFF	TGTGCCAGCAGACCCAGGACACCACGGTTGGACACTGAAGCTTTCTTT
many	-	15	TRBV7-6	TRBJ1-1	CASSLDLGARTEAFF	TGTGCCAGCAGCTTAGACCTGGGGGCTCGTACTGAAGCTTTCTTT
many	-	15	TRBV12-3/TRBV12-4	TRBJ1-4	CASSPPGTGNEKLFF	TGTGCCAGCAGTCCTCCCGGGACTGGAAATGAAAAACTGTTTTTT
few	-	16	TRBV4-2	TRBJ2-4	CASSQDDVQEKNIQYF	TGTGCCAGCAGCCAAGACGATGTACAGGAGAAAAACATTCAGTACTTC
few	TRBD1	14	TRBV12-3/TRBV12-4	TRBJ2-7	CASRKRDSSYEQYF	TGCGCCAGCAGGAAACGGGACAGCTCCTACGAGCAGTACTTC
many	-	14	TRBV7-2	TRBJ2-1	CASSLDSSDNEQFF	TGTGCCAGCAGCTTAGATTCTTCCGACAATGAGCAGTTCTTC
few	-	15	TRBV7-2	TRBJ2-7	CASSDPTGARYEQYF	TGTGCCAGCAGCGATCCCACGGGGGCGCGGTACGAGCAGTACTTC
many	TRBD2	16	TRBV18	TRBJ2-5	CASSPSSSGTQETQYF	TGTGCCAGCTCACCATCTTCGAGCGGGACCCAAGAGACCCAGTACTTC
-	TRBD2	15	TRBV6-2/TRBV6-3	TRBJ2-5	CASRPMAGGGETQYF	TGTGCCAGCAGGCCCATGGCGGGAGGTGGAGAGACCCAGTACTTC
few	-	14	TRBV7-9	TRBJ1-5	CASHDGTANQPQHF	TGTGCCAGCCACGACGGAACAGCGAATCAGCCCCAGCATTTT
few	-	14	TRBV7-9	TRBJ1-4	CASSLEGIGEKLFF	TGTGCCAGCAGCTTAGAAGGGATAGGTGAAAAACTGTTTTTT
many	-	14	TRBV6-5	TRBJ1-1	CASSYSQMNTEAFF	TGTGCCAGCAGTTACTCACAGATGAACACTGAAGCTTTCTTT
-	-	14	TRBV10-2	TRBJ2-1	CASTKGGTYNEQFF	TGCGCCAGCACAAAAGGAGGAACCTACAATGAGCAGTTCTTC
-	TRBD1	15	TRBV6-1	TRBJ2-1	CASSEWGQANNEQFF	TGTGCCAGCAGTGAATGGGGACAGGCCAACAATGAGCAGTTCTTC
many	TRBD2	17	TRBV4-2	TRBJ2-7	CASSQVGRAGGPSEQYF	TGTGCCAGCAGCCAAGTAGGCCGGGCGGGAGGACCGAGCGAGCAGTACTTC
-	-	13	TRBV12-5	TRBJ2-1	CASGLVLGNEQFF	TGTGCTAGTGGTTTGGTACTGGGGAATGAGCAGTTCTTC
few	-	15	TRBV10-3	TRBJ2-5	CAISISQGSGETQYF	TGTGCCATCAGTATATCACAGGGTAGTGGAGAGACCCAGTACTTC
few	TRBD1	17	TRBV12-3/TRBV12-4	TRBJ2-1	CASSSTGTGKRGNEQFF	TGTGCCAGCAGTTCTACCGGGACAGGGAAGCGTGGCAATGAGCAGTTCTTC
-	-	11	TRBV19	TRBJ1-2	CASRRFNGYTF	TGTGCCAGCAGGCGATTCAACGGCTACACCTTC
many	-	14	TRBV2	TRBJ2-3	CASQRRLVTDTQYF	TGTGCCAGTCAACGCAGGCTGGTCACAGATACGCAGTATTTT